The entry that follows covers one TCR beta chain sequence. This sample is drawn from a study of blood T cell repertoires in COVID-19. Clones were sequenced by immunoSEQ multiplex PCR, and TCRdb holds only the in-frame ones, with some missing. The sample yields 250,000 or so clones, approximately 91% seen once. This TCR was recovered from a young man with COVID-19, enrolled during active disease. Sequencing input: peripheral blood.

Written as DNA, the CDR3 is TGTGCCAGCAGCCAAGAGTCCGGTGGCAATCAGCCCCAGCATTTT. Translation: CASSQESGGNQPQHF. The chain has TRBV3-1 (or the pseudogene TRBV3-2) and TRBJ1-5; D is unresolved. The CDR3 is 15 residues long. Trimming shortened V by 0 bases and J by 2 bases, and 8 bases separated the two germline ends. CDR1 LGHDT and CDR2 YNNKEL come from the germline V gene (reference sequence).